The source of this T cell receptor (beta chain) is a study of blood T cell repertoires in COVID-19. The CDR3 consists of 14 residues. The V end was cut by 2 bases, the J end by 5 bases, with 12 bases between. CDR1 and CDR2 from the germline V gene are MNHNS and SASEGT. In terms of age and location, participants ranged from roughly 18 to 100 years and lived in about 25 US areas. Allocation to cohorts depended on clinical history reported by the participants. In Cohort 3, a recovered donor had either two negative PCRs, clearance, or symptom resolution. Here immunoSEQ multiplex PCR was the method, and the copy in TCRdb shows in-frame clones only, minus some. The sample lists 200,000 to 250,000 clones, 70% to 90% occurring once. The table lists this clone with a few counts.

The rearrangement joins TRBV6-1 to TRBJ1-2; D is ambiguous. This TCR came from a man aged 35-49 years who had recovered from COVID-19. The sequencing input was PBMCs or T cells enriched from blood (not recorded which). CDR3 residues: CASSENSQFYGYTF. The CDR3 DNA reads TGTGCCAGCAGTGAAAATTCCCAGTTTTATGGCTACACCTTC.